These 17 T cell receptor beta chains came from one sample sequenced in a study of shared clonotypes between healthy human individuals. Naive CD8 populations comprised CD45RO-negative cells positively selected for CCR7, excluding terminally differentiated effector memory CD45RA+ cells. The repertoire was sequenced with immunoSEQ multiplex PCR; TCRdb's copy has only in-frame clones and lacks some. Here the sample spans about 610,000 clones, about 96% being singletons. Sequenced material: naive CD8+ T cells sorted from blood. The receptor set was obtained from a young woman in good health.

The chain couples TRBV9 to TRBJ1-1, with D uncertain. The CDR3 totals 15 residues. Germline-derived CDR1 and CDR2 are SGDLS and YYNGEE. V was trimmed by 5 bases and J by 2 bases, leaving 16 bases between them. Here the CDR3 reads CASSPQTSLNTEAFF. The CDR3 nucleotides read TGTGCCAGCAGTCCCCAGACGTCTCTAAACACTGAAGCTTTCTTT.

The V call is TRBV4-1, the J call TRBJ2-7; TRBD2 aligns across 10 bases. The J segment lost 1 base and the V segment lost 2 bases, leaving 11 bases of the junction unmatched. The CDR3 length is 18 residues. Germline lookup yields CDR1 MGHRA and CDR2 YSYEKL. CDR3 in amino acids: CASSQLFPGTSESYEQYF. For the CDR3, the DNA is TGCGCCAGCAGCCAACTCTTTCCCGGGACTAGCGAGTCCTACGAGCAGTACTTC.

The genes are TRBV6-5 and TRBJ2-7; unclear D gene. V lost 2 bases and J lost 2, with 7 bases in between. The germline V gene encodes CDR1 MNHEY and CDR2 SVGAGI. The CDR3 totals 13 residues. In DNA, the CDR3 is TGTGCCAGCAGTTACGGCAGAGCCTACGAGCAGTACTTC. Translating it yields CASSYGRAYEQYF.

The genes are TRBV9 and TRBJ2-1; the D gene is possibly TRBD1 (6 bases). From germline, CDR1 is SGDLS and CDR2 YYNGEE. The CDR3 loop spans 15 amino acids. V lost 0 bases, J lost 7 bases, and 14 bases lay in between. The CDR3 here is CASSVVAGAQNEQFF. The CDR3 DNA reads TGTGCCAGCAGCGTAGTTGCAGGGGCCCAGAATGAGCAGTTCTTC. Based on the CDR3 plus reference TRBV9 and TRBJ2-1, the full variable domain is DSGVTQTPKHLITATGQRVTLRCSPRSGDLSVYWYQQSLDQGLQFLIQYYNGEERAKGNILERFSAQQFPDLHSELNLSSLELGDSALYFCASSVVAGAQNEQFFGPGTRLTVL.

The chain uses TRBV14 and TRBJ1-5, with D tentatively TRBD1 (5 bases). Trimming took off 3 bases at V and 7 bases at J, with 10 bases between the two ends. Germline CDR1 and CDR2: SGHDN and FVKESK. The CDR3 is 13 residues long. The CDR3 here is CASSHSGLQPQHF. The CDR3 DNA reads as TGTGCCAGCAGCCATTCAGGGTTGCAGCCCCAGCATTTT.

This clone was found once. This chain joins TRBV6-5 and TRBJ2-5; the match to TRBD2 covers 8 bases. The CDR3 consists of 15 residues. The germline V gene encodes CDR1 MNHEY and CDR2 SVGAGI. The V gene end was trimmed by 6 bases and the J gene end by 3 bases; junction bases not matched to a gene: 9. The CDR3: CASSPPGLGEETQYF. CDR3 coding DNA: TGTGCCAGCAGCCCACCGGGACTAGGGGAAGAGACCCAGTACTTC.

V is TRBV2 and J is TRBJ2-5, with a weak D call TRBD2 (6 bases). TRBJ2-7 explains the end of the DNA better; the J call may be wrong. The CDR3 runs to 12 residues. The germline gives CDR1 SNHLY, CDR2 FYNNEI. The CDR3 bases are TGTGCCAGCCGGGACTTCCTCTACGAGCAGTACTTC. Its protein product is CASRDFLYEQYF.

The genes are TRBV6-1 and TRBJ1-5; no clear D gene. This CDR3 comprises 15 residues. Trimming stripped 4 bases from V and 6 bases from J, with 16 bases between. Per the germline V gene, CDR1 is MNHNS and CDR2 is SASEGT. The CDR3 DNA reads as TGTGCCAGCAGTGTTTCTCGGCGAACAGCTCAGCCCCAGCATTTT. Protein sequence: CASSVSRRTAQPQHF.

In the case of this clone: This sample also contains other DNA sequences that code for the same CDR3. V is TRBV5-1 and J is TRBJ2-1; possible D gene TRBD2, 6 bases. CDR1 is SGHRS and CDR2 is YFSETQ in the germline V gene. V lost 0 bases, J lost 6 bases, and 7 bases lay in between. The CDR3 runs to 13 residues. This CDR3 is CASSLAEGNEQFF. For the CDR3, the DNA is TGCGCCAGCAGCTTGGCGGAGGGCAATGAGCAGTTCTTC.

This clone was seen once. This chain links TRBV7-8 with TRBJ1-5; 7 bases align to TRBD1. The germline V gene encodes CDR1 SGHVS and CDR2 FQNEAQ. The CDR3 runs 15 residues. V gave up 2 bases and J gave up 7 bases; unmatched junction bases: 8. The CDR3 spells CASSLRTGDWQPQHF. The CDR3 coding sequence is TGTGCCAGCAGCTTACGTACAGGGGATTGGCAGCCCCAGCATTTT.

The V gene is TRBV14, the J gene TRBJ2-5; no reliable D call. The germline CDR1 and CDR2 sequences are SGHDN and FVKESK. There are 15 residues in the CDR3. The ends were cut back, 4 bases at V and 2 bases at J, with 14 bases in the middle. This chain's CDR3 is CASSPIHNRQETQYF. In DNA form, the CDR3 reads TGTGCCAGCAGCCCTATACACAACCGTCAAGAGACCCAGTACTTC.

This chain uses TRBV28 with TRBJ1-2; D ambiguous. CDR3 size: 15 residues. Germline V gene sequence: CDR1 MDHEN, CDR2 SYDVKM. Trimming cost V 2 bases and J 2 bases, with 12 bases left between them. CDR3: CASSLRWLLNYGYTF. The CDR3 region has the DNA TGTGCCAGCAGTTTACGTTGGCTTCTGAACTATGGCTACACCTTC.

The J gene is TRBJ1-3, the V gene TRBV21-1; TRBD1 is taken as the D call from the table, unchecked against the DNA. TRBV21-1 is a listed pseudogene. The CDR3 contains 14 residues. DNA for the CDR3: TGTGCCAGCAGCATGCAGGTTAGTGGAAACACCATATATTTT. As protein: CASSMQVSGNTIYF.

The CDR3 sequence is CASSPGLFTDTQYF. As DNA, the CDR3 is TGTGCCAGCAGCCCCGGACTATTTACAGATACGCAGTATTTT. This chain joins TRBV7-6 and TRBJ2-3; D might be TRBD2 (6 bases). CDR1 SGHVS and CDR2 FNYEAQ come from the germline V gene. V was shortened by 5 bases and J by 3 bases, with 12 bases between the two germline ends. The length of the CDR3 is 14 residues.

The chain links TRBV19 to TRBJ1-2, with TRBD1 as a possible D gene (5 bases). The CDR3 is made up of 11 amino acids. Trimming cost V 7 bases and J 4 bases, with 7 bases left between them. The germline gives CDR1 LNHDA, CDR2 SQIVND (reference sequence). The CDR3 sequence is CASTQGYGYTF. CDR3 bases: TGTGCCAGTACGCAGGGCTATGGCTACACCTTC.

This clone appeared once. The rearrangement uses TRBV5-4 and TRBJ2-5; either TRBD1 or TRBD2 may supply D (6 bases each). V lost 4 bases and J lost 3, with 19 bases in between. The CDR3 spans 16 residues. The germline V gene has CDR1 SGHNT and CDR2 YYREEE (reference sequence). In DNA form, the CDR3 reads TGTGCCAGCAGCCTGGAGGGGGTAGGGCCCAAAGAGACCCAGTACTTC. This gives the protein CASSLEGVGPKETQYF.

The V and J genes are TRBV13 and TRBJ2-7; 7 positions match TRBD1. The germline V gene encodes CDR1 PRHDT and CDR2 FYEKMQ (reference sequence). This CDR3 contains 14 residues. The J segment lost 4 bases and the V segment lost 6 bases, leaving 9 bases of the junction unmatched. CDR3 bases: TGTGCCAGCAGTACCTCGGGACAGCTGTACGAGCAGTACTTC. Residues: CASSTSGQLYEQYF. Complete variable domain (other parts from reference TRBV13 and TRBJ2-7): AAGVIQSPRHLIKEKRETATLKCYPIPRHDTVYWYQQGPGQDPQFLISFYEKMQSDKGSIPDRFSAQQFSDYHSELNMSSLELGDSALYFCASSTSGQLYEQYFGPGTRLTVT.